This entry lists 20 T cell receptor beta chains sequenced from one sample in a study of T cell repertoires in cytomegalovirus infection. No antigen is known for these receptors. MiXCR, applied by TCRdb to the reads, yields one record per CDR3 protein. The sample carries about 110,000 distinct CDR3 sequences, around 45% recorded once. Here the sequenced sample was CD8+ T cells from cultured PBMCs, taken from culture after CMV antigen stimulation. The source of these receptors is a human donor in good health (CMV status not recorded). Some clones in this sample may be carry-over from other donors' samples.

The chain carries TRBV6-5 and TRBJ1-4; unclear D gene. The CDR3 extends over 15 amino acids. Germline V gene lookup returns CDR1 MNHEY and CDR2 SVGAGI. Trimming cost V 0 bases and J 4 bases, with 9 bases left between them. CDR3 nucleotides: TGTGCCAGCAGTTACTCCAGTTTATTTAATGAAAAACTGTTTTTT. It is translated as CASSYSSLFNEKLFF.

The V gene is TRBV2, the J gene TRBJ1-2; D perhaps matches TRBD1 (5 bases). Germline V gene sequence: CDR1 SNHLY, CDR2 FYNNEI. The ends were cut back, 7 bases at V and 3 bases at J, with 18 bases in the middle. There are 15 residues in the CDR3. The DNA for the CDR3 is TGTGCCAGCACTCCTGAACCTGGGGGATACTATGGCTACACCTTC. Amino acid sequence: CASTPEPGGYYGYTF.

This clonotype has only a few counts. The chain combines TRBV6-1 with TRBJ2-1; D not certain. Looked up from germline, CDR1 is MNHNS and CDR2 is SASEGT. The germline V and J ends were trimmed by 0 bases and 0 bases, with 6 bases remaining between them. The length of the CDR3 is 15 residues. The CDR3 reads CASSEAWVSYNEQFF. CDR3 bases: TGTGCCAGCAGTGAAGCGTGGGTCTCCTACAATGAGCAGTTCTTC.

The rearrangement joins TRBV12-3 or TRBV12-4 to TRBJ2-3; 13 positions match TRBD2. The CDR3 consists of 18 residues. J lost 1 base, V lost 3 bases, and 7 bases had no gene match. CDR3 nucleotide sequence: TGTGCCAGCAGTTTCGGACTAGCGGGGGATCAACGCACAGATACGCAGTATTTT. Residues: CASSFGLAGDQRTDTQYF.

J is TRBJ1-2 and V is TRBV7-9; the D gene is possibly TRBD1 (5 bases). Germline V gives CDR1 SEHNR, CDR2 FQNEAQ (reference sequence). The CDR3 totals 13 residues. Trimming removed 5 bases from V and 7 bases from J, with 14 bases in between. The CDR3 loop is CASSPPGARGYTF. The CDR3 region has the DNA TGTGCCAGCAGCCCCCCCGGGGCACGTGGCTACACCTTC. The variable domain in full, with the rest retrieved from reference TRBV7-9 and TRBJ1-2, is DTGVSQNPRHKITKRGQNVTFRCDPISEHNRLYWYRQTLGQGPEFLTYFQNEAQLEKSRLLSDRFSAERPKGSFSTLEIQRTEQGDSAMYLCASSPPGARGYTFGSGTRLTVV.

This rearrangement joins TRBV4-1 to TRBJ2-7; 9 nucleotides agree with TRBD2. The CDR3 covers 16 residues. Trimming took 2 bases from V and 4 from J; bases not matched to a gene: 9. Germline CDR1 and CDR2: MGHRA and YSYEKL. As DNA, the CDR3 is TGCGCCAGCAGCCAATTTGACACTAGCGGGCAGTACGAGCAGTACTTC. Amino acids: CASSQFDTSGQYEQYF.

This clonotype was observed a few times. The chain joins TRBV7-9 to TRBJ1-2; 9 bases line up with TRBD1. The V segment lost 0 bases and the J segment 6 bases; nucleotides outside the gene matches: 8. This CDR3 comprises 16 residues. Germline V gene data show CDR1 as SEHNR and CDR2 as FQNEAQ (reference sequence). CDR3: CASSLAYRDRDDGYTF. CDR3 in DNA: TGTGCCAGCAGCTTAGCCTACCGGGACAGGGATGATGGCTACACCTTC.

The chain recombines TRBV6-5 with TRBJ2-1; D gene ambiguous. This CDR3 spans 13 amino acids. Deletions cut 6 bases from V and 6 bases from J, with 12 bases between. Germline V gene sequence: CDR1 MNHEY, CDR2 SVGAGI. CDR3 sequence: CASSSGPVNEQFF. The CDR3 nucleotides read TGTGCCAGCAGCTCTGGTCCGGTCAATGAGCAGTTCTTC.

V gene TRBV12-3 or TRBV12-4 combines with J gene TRBJ2-3; 9 nucleotides agree with TRBD1. V lost 3 bases and J lost 5; bases outside the gene matches: 6. CDR3 size: 15 residues. The CDR3 sequence is CASSLDRGGGDTQYF. The CDR3 region has the DNA TGTGCCAGCAGTTTGGACAGGGGAGGAGGAGATACGCAGTATTTT.

The chain links TRBV2 to TRBJ2-1; D remains unclear. In germline, CDR1 is SNHLY, CDR2 FYNNEI. V was shortened by 10 bases and J by 6 bases, with 16 bases between the two germline ends. The CDR3 spans 13 residues. CDR3 sequence (DNA): TGTGCCACCTCAGACCTCCGAGGCAATGAGCAGTTCTTC. Translation gives CATSDLRGNEQFF.

V gene TRBV7-9 combines with J gene TRBJ1-1, with D perhaps TRBD1 (6 bases). The CDR3 totals 14 residues. V was pared by 0 bases and J by 5 bases, with 10 bases between. Germline CDR1 reads SEHNR; CDR2 reads FQNEAQ (reference sequence). CDR3 sequence (DNA): TGTGCCAGCAGCTTAGCCCTCAGGGGAACTGAAGCTTTCTTT. Protein sequence: CASSLALRGTEAFF.

The chain employs TRBV20-1 and TRBJ2-2; D is uncertain. Looked up from germline, CDR1 is DFQATT and CDR2 is SNEGSKA (reference sequence). The CDR3 contains 14 residues. Trimming left V 0 bases short and J 1 base short, with 6 bases between. The CDR3 coding sequence is TGCAGTGCTAGAGAATGGGAGAACACCGGGGAGCTGTTTTTT. It yields the protein CSAREWENTGELFF.

This chain connects TRBV19 to TRBJ1-5; D remains unclear. Trimming cost V 3 bases and J 4 bases, with 7 bases left between them. The CDR3 covers 13 residues. The germline CDR1 and CDR2 sequences are LNHDA and SQIVND (reference sequence). The CDR3 nucleotides read TGTGCCAGTAGTATCTTCATAAATCAGCCCCAGCATTTT. Translating it yields CASSIFINQPQHF.

This clonotype was counted between two and nine times. V and J are TRBV19 and TRBJ2-3, with D maybe TRBD1 (6 bases). Germline-derived CDR1 and CDR2 are LNHDA and SQIVND (reference sequence). This CDR3 has 15 amino acids. Trimming removed 2 bases from V and 2 bases from J, with 11 bases in between. CDR3 nucleotide sequence: TGTGCCAGTAGTATACTCGGACAGTCCACAGATACGCAGTATTTT. It yields the protein CASSILGQSTDTQYF. Combining the CDR3 with reference TRBV19 and TRBJ2-3 gives the whole variable domain DGGITQSPKYLFRKEGQNVTLSCEQNLNHDAMYWYRQDPGQGLRLIYYSQIVNDFQKGDIAEGYSVSREKKESFPLTVTSAQKNPTAFYLCASSILGQSTDTQYFGPGTRLTVL.

This clonotype was seen a handful of times. The rearrangement uses TRBV28 and TRBJ2-7; 12 positions agree with TRBD1. V dropped 4 bases and J dropped 6; count of bases not matched to a gene: 10. The length of the CDR3 is 16 residues. Germline V gene lookup returns CDR1 MDHEN and CDR2 SYDVKM. CDR3 residues: CASSSGPGQGAGEQYF. Here the CDR3 DNA reads TGTGCCAGCAGTTCGGGTCCGGGACAGGGGGCGGGCGAGCAGTACTTC.

The V gene is TRBV6-5, the J gene TRBJ1-4; D remains unclear. The CDR3 has 16 residues. The V gene lost 6 bases and the J gene lost 0 bases, with 14 bases spanning the gap. The germline V gene encodes CDR1 MNHEY and CDR2 SVGAGI. CDR3 nucleotide sequence: TGTGCCAGCAGCCCGTTGGCGGGTGCAACTAATGAAAAACTGTTTTTT. It translates to CASSPLAGATNEKLFF.

The J gene is TRBJ2-4, the V gene TRBV7-8; 11 bases line up with TRBD1. This CDR3 spans 17 amino acids. Germline assignment: CDR1 SGHVS and CDR2 FQNEAQ. Germline trimming cut 4 bases from V and 6 bases from J; bases unmatched to any gene: 11. This CDR3 is CASSSPGQGAGGNIQYF. As DNA, the CDR3 is TGTGCCAGCAGCTCTCCCGGACAGGGGGCGGGGGGAAACATTCAGTACTTC.

The CDR3 DNA is TGTGCCAGCCGGGTTGGGTACGAGCAGTACTTC. It translates to CASRVGYEQYF. V gene TRBV6-1 combines with J gene TRBJ2-7; D not certain. V was clipped by 8 bases and J by 4 bases, with 9 bases between them. The germline gives CDR1 MNHNS, CDR2 SASEGT. The CDR3 is 11 residues long.

V usage is TRBV20-1 and J usage is TRBJ2-5; the match to TRBD2 covers 7 bases. Germline V gene sequence: CDR1 DFQATT, CDR2 SNEGSKA (reference sequence). The V and J ends lost 5 bases and 4 bases, in that order; junction bases with no gene match: 10. This CDR3 has 14 residues. CDR3 nucleotide sequence: TGCAGTGCTTTTCCCGTGACTAGCCCAGAGACCCAGTACTTC. Encoded protein: CSAFPVTSPETQYF.

This clonotype has more than one count but fewer than ten. The chain combines TRBV7-6 with TRBJ1-1; TRBD1 is a possible D gene (6 bases). Trimming shortened V by 2 bases and J by 7 bases, and 11 bases separated the two germline ends. The CDR3 has 13 residues. Germline values: CDR1 SGHVS, CDR2 FNYEAQ. CDR3 sequence (DNA): TGTGCCAGCAGCTTAATCGGGGGCCTTGAAGCTTTCTTT. Protein product: CASSLIGGLEAFF.